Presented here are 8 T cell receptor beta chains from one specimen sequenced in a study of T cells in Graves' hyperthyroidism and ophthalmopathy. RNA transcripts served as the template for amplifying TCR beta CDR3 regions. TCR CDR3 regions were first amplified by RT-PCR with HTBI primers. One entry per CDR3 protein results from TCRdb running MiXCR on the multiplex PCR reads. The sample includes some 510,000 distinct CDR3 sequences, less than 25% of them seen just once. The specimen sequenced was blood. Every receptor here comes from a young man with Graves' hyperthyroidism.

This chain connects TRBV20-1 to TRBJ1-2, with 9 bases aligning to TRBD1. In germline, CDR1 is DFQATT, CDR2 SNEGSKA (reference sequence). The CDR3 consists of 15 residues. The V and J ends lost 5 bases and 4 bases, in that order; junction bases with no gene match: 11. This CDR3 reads CSAGGTGKSGYGYTF. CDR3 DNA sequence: TGCAGTGCTGGGGGGACAGGGAAGTCGGGCTATGGCTACACCTTC.

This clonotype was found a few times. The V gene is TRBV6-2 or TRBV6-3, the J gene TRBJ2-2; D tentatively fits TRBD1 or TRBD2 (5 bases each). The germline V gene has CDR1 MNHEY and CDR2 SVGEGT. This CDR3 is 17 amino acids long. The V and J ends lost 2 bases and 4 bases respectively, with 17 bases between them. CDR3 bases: TGTGCCAGCAGTTACACCGGGACCTCGATCCCCACCGGGGAGCTGTTTTTT. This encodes CASSYTGTSIPTGELFF.

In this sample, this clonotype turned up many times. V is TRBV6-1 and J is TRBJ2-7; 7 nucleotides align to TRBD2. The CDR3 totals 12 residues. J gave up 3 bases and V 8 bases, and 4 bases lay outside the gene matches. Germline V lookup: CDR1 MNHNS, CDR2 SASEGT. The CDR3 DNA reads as TGTGCCAGCCCGGGGGAGGGCTACGAGCAGTACTTC. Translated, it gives CASPGEGYEQYF.

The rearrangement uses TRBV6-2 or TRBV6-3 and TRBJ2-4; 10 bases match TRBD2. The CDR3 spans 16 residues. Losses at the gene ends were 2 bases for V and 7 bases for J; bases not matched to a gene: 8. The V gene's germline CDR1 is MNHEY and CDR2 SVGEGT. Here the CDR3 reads CASSYPRSGRGNIQYF. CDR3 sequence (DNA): TGTGCCAGCAGTTACCCCCGAAGCGGGAGGGGGAACATTCAGTACTTC.

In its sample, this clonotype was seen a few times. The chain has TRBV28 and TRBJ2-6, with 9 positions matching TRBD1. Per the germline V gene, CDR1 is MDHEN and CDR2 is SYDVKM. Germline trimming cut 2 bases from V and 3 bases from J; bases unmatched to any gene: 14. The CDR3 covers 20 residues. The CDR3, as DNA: TGTGCCAGCAGTTTAAGCCCACCGGACAGGGGAAGAGATGGGGCCAACGTCCTGACTTTC. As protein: CASSLSPPDRGRDGANVLTF.

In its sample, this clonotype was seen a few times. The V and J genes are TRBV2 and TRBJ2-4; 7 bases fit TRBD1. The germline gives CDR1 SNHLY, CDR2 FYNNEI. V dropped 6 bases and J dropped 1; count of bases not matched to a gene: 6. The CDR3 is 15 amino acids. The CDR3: CASSPEGAAKNIQYF. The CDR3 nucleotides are TGTGCCAGCAGCCCCGAGGGGGCTGCCAAAAACATTCAGTACTTC. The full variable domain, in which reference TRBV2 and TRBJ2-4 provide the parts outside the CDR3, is EPEVTQTPSHQVTQMGQEVILRCVPISNHLYFYWYRQILGQKVEFLVSFYNNEISEKSEIFDDQFSVERPDGSNFTLKIRSTKLEDSAMYFCASSPEGAAKNIQYFGAGTRLSVL.

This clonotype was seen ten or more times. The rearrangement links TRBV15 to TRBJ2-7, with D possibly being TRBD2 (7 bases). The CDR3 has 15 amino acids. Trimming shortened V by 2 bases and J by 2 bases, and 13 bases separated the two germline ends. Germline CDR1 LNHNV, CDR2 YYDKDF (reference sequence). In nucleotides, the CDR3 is TGTGCCACCAGCAGAATACGGGGGGCCACCTACGAGCAGTACTTC. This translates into CATSRIRGATYEQYF.

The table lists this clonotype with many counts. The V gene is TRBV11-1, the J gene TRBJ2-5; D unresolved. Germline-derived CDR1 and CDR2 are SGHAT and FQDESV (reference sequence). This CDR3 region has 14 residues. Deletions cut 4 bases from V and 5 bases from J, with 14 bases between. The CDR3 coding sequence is TGTGCCAGCAGCTCGGTTGGACCCGGCGAGACCCAGTACTTC. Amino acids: CASSSVGPGETQYF.